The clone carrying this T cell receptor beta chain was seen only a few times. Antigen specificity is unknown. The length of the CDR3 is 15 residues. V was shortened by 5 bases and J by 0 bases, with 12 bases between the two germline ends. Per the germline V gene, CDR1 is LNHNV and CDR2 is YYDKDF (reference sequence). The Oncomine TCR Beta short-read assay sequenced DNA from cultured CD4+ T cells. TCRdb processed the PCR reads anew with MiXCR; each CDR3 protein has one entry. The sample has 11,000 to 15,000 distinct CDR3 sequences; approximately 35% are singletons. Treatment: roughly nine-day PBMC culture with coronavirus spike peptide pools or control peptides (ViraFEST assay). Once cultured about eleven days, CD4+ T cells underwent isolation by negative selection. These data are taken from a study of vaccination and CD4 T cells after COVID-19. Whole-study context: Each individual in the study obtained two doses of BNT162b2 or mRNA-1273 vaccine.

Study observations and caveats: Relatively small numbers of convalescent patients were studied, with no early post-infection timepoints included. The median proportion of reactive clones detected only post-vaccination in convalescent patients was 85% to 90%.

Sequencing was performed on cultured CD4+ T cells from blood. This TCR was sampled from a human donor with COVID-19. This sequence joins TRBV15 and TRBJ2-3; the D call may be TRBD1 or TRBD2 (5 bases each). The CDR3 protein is CATSLGTPSTDTQYF. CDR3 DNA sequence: TGTGCCACCAGCCTGGGGACCCCGAGCACAGATACGCAGTATTTT.